This T cell receptor (beta chain) is from a study of T cells in Graves' hyperthyroidism and ophthalmopathy. This clonotype was seen many times. RNA transcripts yielded amplified TCR beta CDR3 regions. First-round RT-PCR targeting the TCR CDR3 was performed with the HTBI primer set. TCRdb re-derived calls from the multiplex PCR reads in MiXCR, one entry per CDR3 protein. The sample lists under 500,000 distinct CDR3 sequences, about 14% seen once, with around 28% in the top ten. The germline gives CDR1 SGHAT, CDR2 FQNNGV. The CDR3 loop spans 14 amino acids. Trimming removed 0 bases at V and 8 bases at J, with 11 bases between. Uncontrolled infections, other autoimmune diseases, pregnancy or lactation led to exclusion of patients.

The receptor comes from a man aged 50-60 years with Graves' ophthalmopathy. The chain employs TRBV11-2 and TRBJ2-1, with D hard to call. Sequenced: blood. The CDR3 sequence is CASSLDPGSDEQFF. The CDR3 coding sequence is TGTGCCAGCAGCTTAGATCCCGGGTCCGATGAGCAGTTCTTC.